This TCR beta chain was documented in a study of tumor-infiltrating lymphocytes in glioblastoma multiforme. Study-wide findings and caveats: TCR plus mutation findings rest on a single glioblastoma patient.

The V gene lost 1 base and the J gene lost 7 bases, with 17 bases spanning the gap. This CDR3 spans 14 amino acids. Per germline, CDR1 SQVTM and CDR2 ANQGSEA. This clonotype was seen ten or more times. Its antigen is not identified. TCR beta libraries were built from RNA through three nested multiplex PCR rounds using modified ARM-PCR. These TCRB libraries lack any described unique molecular identifiers. TCRdb analysed the multiplex PCR reads with MiXCR anew, one entry per CDR3 protein. The sample lists 15,000 to 20,000 distinct CDR3 sequences, 55% to 75% occurring once. Sequencing was carried out using peripheral blood. This clonotype was obtained from a male donor with glioblastoma. The chain links TRBV29-1 to TRBJ2-7, with a tentative D call TRBD1 (5 bases). DNA for the CDR3: TGCAGCGTTGAAGTCGGACACTATGCGCGGGAGCAGTACTTC. Amino acids: CSVEVGHYAREQYF.